These 26 T cell receptor beta chains share one sample of origin, sequenced in a study of shared clonotypes between healthy human individuals. Assay: immunoSEQ multiplex PCR; the TCRdb copy retains only in-frame clones and omits some. The sample has 640,000 or so clones; 72% are singletons. The source material was memory CD4+ T cells sorted from blood. Subset noted: CD45RA-negative fraction. The source of these receptors is a woman aged 25-40 years in good health.

This clone was recorded a few times. The identical CDR3 is also encoded by other nucleotide sequences in the sample. The CDR3 bases are TGTGCCAGCAGTTTGGGTCACTCTGGAAACACCATATATTTT. Translation: CASSLGHSGNTIYF. This chain links TRBV27 with TRBJ1-3; the D is unclear. There are 14 residues in the CDR3. Germline V gene lookup returns CDR1 MNHEY and CDR2 SMNVEV (reference sequence). V was cut by 3 bases and J by 0 bases, with 6 bases left in between.

The J gene is TRBJ1-1, the V gene TRBV28, with unresolved D. The V and J ends lost 7 bases and 5 bases respectively, with 11 bases between them. The CDR3 is 12 amino acids. Germline loops: CDR1 MDHEN, CDR2 SYDVKM. The CDR3 DNA is TGTGCCAGCAACAAAGTCGAGACTGAAGCTTTCTTT. Translation: CASNKVETEAFF.

This CDR3 is CASSLASGTGVSDEQYF. CDR3 bases: TGTGCCAGCAGCTTAGCCTCCGGGACAGGGGTTAGCGACGAGCAGTACTTC. The chain uses TRBV7-9 and TRBJ2-7, with 10 bases that match TRBD1. CDR1 is SEHNR and CDR2 is FQNEAQ in the germline V gene (reference sequence). The CDR3 runs to 17 residues. V dropped 0 bases and J dropped 5; count of bases not matched to a gene: 10.

In its sample, this clone was seen once. The rearrangement joins TRBV5-1 to TRBJ2-5; maybe TRBD2 (5 bases). The germline V gene encodes CDR1 SGHRS and CDR2 YFSETQ. V was trimmed by 4 bases and J by 4 bases, leaving 20 bases between them. This CDR3 has 16 amino acids. CDR3 DNA sequence: TGCGCCAGCAGCCACGACGTGAGCGGAGGCCCAGAGACCCAGTACTTC. Translation: CASSHDVSGGPETQYF. The full variable domain, rest sourced from reference TRBV5-1 and TRBJ2-5, is KAGVTQTPRYLIKTRGQQVTLSCSPISGHRSVSWYQQTPGQGLQFLFEYFSETQRNKGNFPGRFSGRQFSNSRSEMNVSTLELGDSALYLCASSHDVSGGPETQYFGPGTRLLVL.

V gene TRBV18 combines with J gene TRBJ2-7; weak D call: TRBD2 (5 bases). Germline V CDR1 and CDR2: KGHSH, LQKENI. Trimming cost V 4 bases and J 3 bases, with 10 bases left between them. The CDR3 sequence is 13 residues long. The CDR3 spells CASSRGGYYEQYF. CDR3 sequence (DNA): TGTGCCAGCTCACGCGGCGGGTACTACGAGCAGTACTTC. The full variable domain, in which reference TRBV18 and TRBJ2-7 provide the parts outside the CDR3, is NAGVMQNPRHLVRRRGQEARLRCSPMKGHSHVYWYRQLPEEGLKFMVYLQKENIIDESGMPKERFSAEFPKEGPSILRIQQVVRGDSAAYFCASSRGGYYEQYFGPGTRLTVT.

A single count supports this clone. This sequence joins TRBV19 and TRBJ1-4; possible D gene TRBD1, 6 bases. In germline, CDR1 is LNHDA, CDR2 SQIVND (reference sequence). CDR3 size: 14 residues. Trimming left V 5 bases short and J 9 bases short, with 16 bases between. The CDR3 nucleotides read TGTGCCAGTAGTTCAGGACCCCGGGGGCAAAAACTGTTTTTT. Its translation: CASSSGPRGQKLFF.

DNA for the CDR3: TGTGCCAGCAGAAGTCAGTACGAGCAGTACTTC. The encoded protein is CASRSQYEQYF. V and J are TRBV27 and TRBJ2-7; the D is unclear. Trimming shortened V by 6 bases and J by 4 bases, and 7 bases separated the two germline ends. The CDR3 consists of 11 residues. Germline V lookup: CDR1 MNHEY, CDR2 SMNVEV (reference sequence).

This clone has only a few counts. CDR3 sequence: CAWGPPGFRNTEAFF. As DNA, the CDR3 is TGTGCCTGGGGACCTCCAGGGTTTCGGAACACTGAAGCTTTCTTT. This chain uses TRBV30 with TRBJ1-1, with D perhaps matching TRBD1 (5 bases). This CDR3 has 15 amino acids. CDR1 and CDR2 from the germline V gene are GTSNPN and SVGIG (reference sequence). V lost 5 bases to trimming and J lost 1 base, with 17 bases between them.

This clone was detected only a few times. The same CDR3 arises from other DNA sequences in this sample as well. J is TRBJ2-1 and V is TRBV5-1; weak D call: TRBD1 (6 bases). This CDR3 contains 12 residues. Trimming shortened V by 0 bases and J by 10 bases, and 8 bases separated the two germline ends. CDR1 and CDR2 (germline): SGHRS, YFSETQ. The CDR3 sequence: CASSLEQGEQFF. The CDR3 DNA reads TGCGCCAGCAGCTTGGAACAGGGAGAGCAGTTCTTC.

The chain joins TRBV2 to TRBJ2-5; D not resolved. Deletions cut 1 base from V and 7 bases from J, with 10 bases between. The CDR3 runs 13 residues. Germline-derived CDR1 and CDR2 are SNHLY and FYNNEI. This CDR3 is CASSEVPNGTQYF. CDR3 nucleotide sequence: TGTGCCAGCAGTGAAGTCCCTAACGGGACCCAGTACTTC. Using reference TRBV2 and TRBJ2-5 for the parts outside the CDR3, the full variable domain is EPEVTQTPSHQVTQMGQEVILRCVPISNHLYFYWYRQILGQKVEFLVSFYNNEISEKSEIFDDQFSVERPDGSNFTLKIRSTKLEDSAMYFCASSEVPNGTQYFGPGTRLLVL.

The chain joins TRBV9 to TRBJ2-7; a weak D match, TRBD2 (7 bases). Per the germline V gene, CDR1 is SGDLS and CDR2 is YYNGEE. The CDR3 totals 16 residues. V lost 2 bases and J lost 2, with 17 bases in between. CDR3 region: CASSVNSGGPPYEQYF. CDR3 DNA sequence: TGTGCCAGCAGCGTTAATTCGGGGGGCCCGCCCTACGAGCAGTACTTC.

This chain joins TRBV5-1 and TRBJ2-5; TRBD1 might be the D (6 bases). The germline V and J ends were trimmed by 0 bases and 2 bases, with 14 bases remaining between them. The germline V gene encodes CDR1 SGHRS and CDR2 YFSETQ. The CDR3 covers 16 residues. The DNA for the CDR3 is TGCGCCAGCAGCTTGGCTGGGACCCAGGGGCAAGAGACCCAGTACTTC. It codes for CASSLAGTQGQETQYF. The variable domain in full, completed from reference TRBV5-1 and TRBJ2-5, reads KAGVTQTPRYLIKTRGQQVTLSCSPISGHRSVSWYQQTPGQGLQFLFEYFSETQRNKGNFPGRFSGRQFSNSRSEMNVSTLELGDSALYLCASSLAGTQGQETQYFGPGTRLLVL.

This clone was seen more than once but under ten times. The gene calls are TRBV4-1 and TRBJ2-7; D is ambiguous. V lost 1 base and J 0 bases, leaving 4 bases between the germline ends. The CDR3 covers 13 residues. CDR1 and CDR2 from the germline V gene are MGHRA and YSYEKL. CDR3 sequence: CASSQVHSYEQYF. CDR3 DNA sequence: TGCGCCAGCAGCCAAGTTCACTCCTACGAGCAGTACTTC.

The chain carries TRBV7-3 and TRBJ2-1; D may match TRBD1 or TRBD2 (5 bases each). The V gene lost 4 bases and the J gene lost 12 bases, with 25 bases spanning the gap. Germline-derived CDR1 and CDR2 are SGHTA and FQGTGA. This CDR3 is built from 16 residues. CDR3 nucleotide sequence: TGTGCCAGCAGCTCCGAGCCGGGACGCCGAACGGGCGGGCAGTTCTTC. It yields the protein CASSSEPGRRTGGQFF.

The chain's CDR3 is CSVVESSYNEQFF. The CDR3 nucleotides read TGCAGCGTTGTAGAAAGCTCCTACAATGAGCAGTTCTTC. The rearrangement joins TRBV29-1 to TRBJ2-1; D gene ambiguous. V was clipped by 4 bases and J by 0 bases, with 7 bases between them. The CDR3 runs to 13 residues. In germline, CDR1 is SQVTM, CDR2 ANQGSEA.

There are a few counts of this clone. Other DNA sequences in the sample encode the same CDR3. The chain employs TRBV5-6 and TRBJ1-2; D possibly corresponds to TRBD1 (5 bases). The CDR3 is 14 amino acids. CDR1 and CDR2 (germline): SGHDT, YYEEEE. V was shortened by 0 bases and J by 2 bases, with 8 bases between the two germline ends. CDR3 DNA sequence: TGTGCCAGCAGCTTGGCAGACAGAAACTATGGCTACACCTTC. Protein: CASSLADRNYGYTF. The whole variable domain, remainder taken from reference TRBV5-6 and TRBJ1-2, is DAGVTQSPTHLIKTRGQQVTLRCSPKSGHDTVSWYQQALGQGPQFIFQYYEEEERQRGNFPDRFSGHQFPNYSSELNVNALLLGDSALYLCASSLADRNYGYTFGSGTRLTVV.

About this clone itself: Given a much more abundant clone one base away, this may be a read error. The chain employs TRBV7-9 and TRBJ2-3; no definite D call. This CDR3 has 14 amino acids. V gave up 0 bases and J gave up 0 bases, with 4 bases separating them. Germline values: CDR1 SEHNR, CDR2 FQNEAQ (reference sequence). The CDR3 here is CASSLAGSTDTQYF. The CDR3 DNA reads TGTGCCAGCAGCTTAGCGGGCAGCACAGATACGCAGTATTTT.

V is TRBV5-1 and J is TRBJ2-5; TRBD1 or TRBD2 may be the D gene (6 bases each). The V gene lost 3 bases and the J gene lost 10 bases, with 13 bases spanning the gap. Germline-derived CDR1 and CDR2 are SGHRS and YFSETQ. CDR3 length: 12 residues. CDR3 sequence: CASSSYREVQYF. In DNA, the CDR3 is TGCGCCAGCAGCTCTTACAGGGAGGTCCAGTACTTC.

The chain links TRBV27 to TRBJ2-2, with D tentatively TRBD1 (5 bases). Germline CDR1 reads MNHEY; CDR2 reads SMNVEV (reference sequence). With 6 bases removed from V and 1 base from J, the gap between germline ends came to 12 bases. This CDR3 has 15 amino acids. The CDR3 nucleotides read TGTGCCAGCAGCTTCCAGGGTCGGAACACCGGGGAGCTGTTTTTT. Its translation is CASSFQGRNTGELFF.

V and J are TRBV19 and TRBJ1-3, with D maybe TRBD1 (6 bases). The ends were cut back, 7 bases at V and 0 bases at J, with 16 bases in the middle. CDR3 size: 16 residues. In germline, CDR1 is LNHDA, CDR2 SQIVND (reference sequence). Here the CDR3 reads CASNPGTPLSGNTIYF. The CDR3 DNA sequence: TGTGCCAGTAATCCCGGGACACCGCTCTCTGGAAACACCATATATTTT.

This chain joins TRBV6-5 and TRBJ1-5; 8 bases match TRBD1. V shed 5 bases and J 3 bases; nucleotides not matched to a gene: 6. This CDR3 is 15 amino acids long. The V gene's germline CDR1 is MNHEY and CDR2 SVGAGI. CDR3 region: CASSITGGDNQPQHF. For the CDR3, the DNA is TGTGCCAGCAGTATCACAGGGGGTGACAATCAGCCCCAGCATTTT.

Notes on this clone: Other nucleotide sequences from this sample produce the same CDR3. This chain uses TRBV19 with TRBJ1-1; D gene unclear. V shed 3 bases and J shed 1 base, with 6 bases lying between them. The CDR3 extends over 13 amino acids. Per germline, CDR1 LNHDA and CDR2 SQIVND (reference sequence). In DNA form, the CDR3 reads TGTGCCAGTAGTATTTTCGGGAACACTGAAGCTTTCTTT. Translated: CASSIFGNTEAFF.

In its sample, this clone was seen once. The V call is TRBV29-1, the J call TRBJ2-5, with D unclear. V was clipped by 4 bases and J by 14 bases, with 20 bases between them. Germline-derived CDR1 and CDR2 are SQVTM and ANQGSEA. This CDR3 region has 12 residues. The CDR3 DNA follows: TGCAGCGTTGTGGACCGTAAATTTAGTCGTTACTTC. As protein: CSVVDRKFSRYF.

The chain employs TRBV10-2 and TRBJ1-1; possible D gene TRBD1, 5 bases. Germline V gives CDR1 WSHSY, CDR2 SAAADI. This CDR3 comprises 15 residues. V was cut by 4 bases and J by 1 base, with 13 bases left in between. For the CDR3, the DNA is TGCGCCAGCAGTGCAAGGGGCGGTCGGAACACTGAAGCTTTCTTT. Translated, it gives CASSARGGRNTEAFF.

This chain uses TRBV2 with TRBJ1-4; 9 bases map to TRBD1. This CDR3 contains 14 residues. The J segment lost 5 bases and the V segment lost 6 bases, leaving 4 bases of the junction unmatched. Per the germline V gene, CDR1 is SNHLY and CDR2 is FYNNEI. The CDR3 nucleotides are TGTGCCAGCAGCGGACAGGGGACAAATGAAAAACTGTTTTTT. This sequence encodes CASSGQGTNEKLFF. The complete variable domain, with remaining parts taken from reference TRBV2 and TRBJ1-4, reads EPEVTQTPSHQVTQMGQEVILRCVPISNHLYFYWYRQILGQKVEFLVSFYNNEISEKSEIFDDQFSVERPDGSNFTLKIRSTKLEDSAMYFCASSGQGTNEKLFFGSGTQLSVL.

This rearrangement joins TRBV11-2 to TRBJ1-3, with a possible D match to TRBD1 (6 bases). The germline CDR1 and CDR2 sequences are SGHAT and FQNNGV. The CDR3 contains 16 residues. The V gene lost 1 base and the J gene lost 2 bases, with 12 bases spanning the gap. In nucleotides, the CDR3 is TGTGCCAGCAGCTTAGGTGGCGGGGGGCCTGGAAACACCATATATTTT. Encoded protein: CASSLGGGGPGNTIYF. The variable domain in full, completed from reference TRBV11-2 and TRBJ1-3, reads EAGVAQSPRYKIIEKRQSVAFWCNPISGHATLYWYQQILGQGPKLLIQFQNNGVVDDSQLPKDRFSAERLKGVDSTLKIQPAKLEDSAVYLCASSLGGGGPGNTIYFGEGSWLTVV.